This T cell receptor (beta chain) was identified in a study of regulatory T cells in long-lasting Graves disease. General study points: Possibly, accuracy suffered from the small sample size. Persistent disease preferred TRBV28, TRBJ1-2 and TRBJ2-5; new disease, TRBV20-1 and TRBJ2-1. For persistent Graves' patients, TCR diversity was lower than for newly diagnosed ones.

The germline gives CDR1 SQVTM, CDR2 ANQGSEA. V was shortened by 6 bases and J by 0 bases, with 11 bases between the two germline ends. The CDR3 sequence is 13 residues long. Libraries of TCR beta came from iRepertoire HTBI primers plus Arm-PCR of CDR3 regions. TCRdb redid the calling of the multiplex PCR reads with MiXCR, one entry per CDR3 protein. Here the sample spans approximately 300,000 distinct CDR3 sequences, over 15% being singletons. On this clonotype itself: Its antigen is not known.

Time point: newly diagnosed GD, antithyroid drugs for less than 3 months. RNA from PBMCs was the source of the TCR library. Peripheral blood, about 8.8 milliliters of it, was drawn into EDTA tubes. The receptor comes from a female donor with Graves disease. This chain connects TRBV29-1 to TRBJ1-2, with D possibly being TRBD1 (5 bases). The sample in question was peripheral blood mononuclear cells (PBMCs), obtained at new diagnosis, from a patient treated with antithyroid drugs. CDR3 region: CSVDSVANYGYTF. The DNA for the CDR3 is TGCAGCGTCGACAGCGTCGCTAACTATGGCTACACCTTC.